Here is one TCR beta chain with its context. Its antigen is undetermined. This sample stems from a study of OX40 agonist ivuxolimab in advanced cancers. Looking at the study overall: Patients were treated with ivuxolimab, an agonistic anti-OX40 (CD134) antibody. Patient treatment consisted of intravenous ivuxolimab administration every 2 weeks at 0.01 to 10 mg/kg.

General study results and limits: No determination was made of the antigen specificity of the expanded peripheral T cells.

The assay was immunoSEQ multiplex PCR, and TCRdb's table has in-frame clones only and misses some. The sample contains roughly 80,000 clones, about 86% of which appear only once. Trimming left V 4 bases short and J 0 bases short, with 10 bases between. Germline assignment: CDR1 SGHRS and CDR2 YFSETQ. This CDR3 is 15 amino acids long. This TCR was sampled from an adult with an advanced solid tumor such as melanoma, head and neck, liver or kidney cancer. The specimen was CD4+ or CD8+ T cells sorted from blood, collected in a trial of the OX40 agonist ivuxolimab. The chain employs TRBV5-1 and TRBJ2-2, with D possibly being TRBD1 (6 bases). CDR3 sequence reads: CASSVGTSNTGELFF. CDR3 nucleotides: TGCGCCAGCAGCGTAGGGACATCGAACACCGGGGAGCTGTTTTTT.